This TCR beta chain was recorded in a study of OX40 agonist ivuxolimab in advanced cancers. Clones were read by immunoSEQ multiplex PCR, and TCRdb kept only the in-frame ones, dropping some. The sample carries 71,000 or so clones, about 81% recorded once. For this clone: Its antigen remains unknown.

The timepoints at which blood was sampled were baseline, cycle 4 day 1, and cycle 7 day 1. Trimming cost V 1 base and J 5 bases; bases outside gene matches: 2. In germline, CDR1 is SGHAT, CDR2 FQNNGV. This CDR3 contains 15 residues. Study findings and constraints: Researchers did not establish what antigens the expanded peripheral T cells target. Also present in some nonresponders was a low level of normalized T-cell clonal expansion.

The clonotype originates from an adult with an advanced solid tumor such as melanoma, head and neck, liver or kidney cancer. V usage is TRBV11-2 and J usage is TRBJ2-6; 7 bases match TRBD1. The sequencing here drew on CD4+ or CD8+ T cells sorted from blood, taken in a trial of the OX40 agonist ivuxolimab. CDR3 nucleotide sequence: TGTGCCAGCAGCTTAGGACAGGGTAGGGCCAACGTCCTGACTTTC. The encoded protein is CASSLGQGRANVLTF. The full variable domain, its missing parts supplied by reference TRBV11-2 and TRBJ2-6, is EAGVAQSPRYKIIEKRQSVAFWCNPISGHATLYWYQQILGQGPKLLIQFQNNGVVDDSQLPKDRFSAERLKGVDSTLKIQPAKLEDSAVYLCASSLGQGRANVLTFGAGSRLTVL.